Below, one TCR beta chain is given with its context. The data are from a study of blood T cell repertoires in COVID-19. Overall study: Acute and convalescent COVID-19 specimens originated in the United States, Italy and Spain. Nucleic acid was either cDNA or gDNA, and it came from T cells, B-cell-depleted T cells, or PBMCs.

V dropped 8 bases and J dropped 1 base, with 15 bases sitting between them. Germline CDR1 reads LNHNV; CDR2 reads YYDKDF (reference sequence). The CDR3 spans 15 residues. Some clones are missing from TCRdb's copy, which holds only in-frame ones; the method was immunoSEQ multiplex PCR. The table has around 63,000 clones, around 87% seen once. Input material: peripheral blood. The V gene is TRBV15, the J gene TRBJ1-5, with a possible D match to TRBD1 (6 bases). The receptor's source is a man aged 55 to 69 with acute or convalescent COVID-19. CDR3 protein: CATAAVQGSNQPQHF. The CDR3 DNA is TGTGCCACCGCAGCGGTACAGGGCAGCAATCAGCCCCAGCATTTT.